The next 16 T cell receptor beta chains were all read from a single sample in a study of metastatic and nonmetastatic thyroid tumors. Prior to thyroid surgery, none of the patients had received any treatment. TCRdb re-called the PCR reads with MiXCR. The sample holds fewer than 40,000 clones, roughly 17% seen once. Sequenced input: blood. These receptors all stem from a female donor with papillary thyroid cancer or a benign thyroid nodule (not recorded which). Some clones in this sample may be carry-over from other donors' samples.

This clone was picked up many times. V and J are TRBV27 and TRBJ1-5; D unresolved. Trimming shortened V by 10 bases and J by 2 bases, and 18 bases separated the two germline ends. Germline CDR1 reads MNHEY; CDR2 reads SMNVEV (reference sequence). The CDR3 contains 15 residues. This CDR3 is CATRPSPRGNQPQHF. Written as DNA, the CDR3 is TGTGCCACCCGGCCCTCGCCTCGGGGCAATCAGCCCCAGCATTTT.

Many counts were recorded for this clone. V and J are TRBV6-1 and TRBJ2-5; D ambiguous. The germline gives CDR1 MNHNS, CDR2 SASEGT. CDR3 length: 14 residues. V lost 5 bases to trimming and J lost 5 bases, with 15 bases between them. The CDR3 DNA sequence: TGTGCCAGCAGTCGACACTCCGTCCAGGAGACCCAGTACTTC. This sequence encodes CASSRHSVQETQYF.

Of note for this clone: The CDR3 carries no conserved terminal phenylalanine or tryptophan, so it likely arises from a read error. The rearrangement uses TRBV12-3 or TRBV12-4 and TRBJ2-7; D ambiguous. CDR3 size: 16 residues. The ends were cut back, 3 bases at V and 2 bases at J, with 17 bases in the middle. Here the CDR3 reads CASSLGEVGRAYEQYL. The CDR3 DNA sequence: TGTGCCAGCAGTTTGGGCGAGGTGGGTCGGGCCTACGAGCAGTACCTC.

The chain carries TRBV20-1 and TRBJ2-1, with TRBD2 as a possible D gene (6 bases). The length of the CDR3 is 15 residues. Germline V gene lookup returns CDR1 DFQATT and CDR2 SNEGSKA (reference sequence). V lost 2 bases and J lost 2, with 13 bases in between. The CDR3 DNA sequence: TGCAGTGCTAGAAAGAGCGGGTACGCCTACAATGAGCAGTTCTTC. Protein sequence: CSARKSGYAYNEQFF.

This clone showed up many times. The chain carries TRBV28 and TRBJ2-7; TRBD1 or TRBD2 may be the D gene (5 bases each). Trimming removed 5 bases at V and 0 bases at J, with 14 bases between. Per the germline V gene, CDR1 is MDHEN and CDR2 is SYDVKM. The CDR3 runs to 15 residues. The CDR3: CASSPRDRSSYEQYF. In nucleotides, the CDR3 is TGTGCCAGCAGTCCCCGGGACCGGAGCTCCTACGAGCAGTACTTC.

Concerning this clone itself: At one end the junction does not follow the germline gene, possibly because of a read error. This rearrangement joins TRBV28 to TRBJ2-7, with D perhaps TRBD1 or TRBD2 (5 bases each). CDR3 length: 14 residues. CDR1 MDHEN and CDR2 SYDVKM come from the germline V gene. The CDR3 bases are TGTGCCAGCAGGTCCGGGACCAGCGCCTACGAGCGGTACTTC. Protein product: CASRSGTSAYERYF.

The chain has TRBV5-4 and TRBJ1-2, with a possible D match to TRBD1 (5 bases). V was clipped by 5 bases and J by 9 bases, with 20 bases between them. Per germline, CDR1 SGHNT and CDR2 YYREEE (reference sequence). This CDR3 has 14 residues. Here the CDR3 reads CASSWKGKVNCYTF. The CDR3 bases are TGTGCCAGCAGTTGGAAGGGGAAAGTGAATTGCTACACCTTC. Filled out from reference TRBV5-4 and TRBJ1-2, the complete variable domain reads ETGVTQSPTHLIKTRGQQVTLRCSSQSGHNTVSWYQQALGQGPQFIFQYYREEENGRGNFPPRFSGLQFPNYSSELNVNALELDDSALYLCASSWKGKVNCYTFGSGTRLTVV.

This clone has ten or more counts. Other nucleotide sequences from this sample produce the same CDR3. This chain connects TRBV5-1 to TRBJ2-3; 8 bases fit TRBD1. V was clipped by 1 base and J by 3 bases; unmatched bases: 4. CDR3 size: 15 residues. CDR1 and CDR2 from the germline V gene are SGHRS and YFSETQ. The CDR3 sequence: CASSLQGARTDTQYF. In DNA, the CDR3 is TGCGCCAGCAGCTTGCAGGGGGCGCGGACAGATACGCAGTATTTT. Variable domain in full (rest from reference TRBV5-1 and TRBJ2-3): KAGVTQTPRYLIKTRGQQVTLSCSPISGHRSVSWYQQTPGQGLQFLFEYFSETQRNKGNFPGRFSGRQFSNSRSEMNVSTLELGDSALYLCASSLQGARTDTQYFGPGTRLTVL.

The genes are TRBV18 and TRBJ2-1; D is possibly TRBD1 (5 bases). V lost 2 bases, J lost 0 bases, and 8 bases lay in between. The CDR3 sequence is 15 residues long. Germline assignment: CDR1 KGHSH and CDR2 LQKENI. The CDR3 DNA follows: TGTGCCAGCTCACCATCGACAGACTCCTACAATGAGCAGTTCTTC. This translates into CASSPSTDSYNEQFF.

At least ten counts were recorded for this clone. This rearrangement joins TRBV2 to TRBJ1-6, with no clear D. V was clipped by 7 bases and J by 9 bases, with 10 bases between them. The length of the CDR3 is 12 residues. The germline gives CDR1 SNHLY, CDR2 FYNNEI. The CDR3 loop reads CASTRSGSPLHF. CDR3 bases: TGTGCCAGCACCCGGTCTGGTTCACCCCTCCACTTT.

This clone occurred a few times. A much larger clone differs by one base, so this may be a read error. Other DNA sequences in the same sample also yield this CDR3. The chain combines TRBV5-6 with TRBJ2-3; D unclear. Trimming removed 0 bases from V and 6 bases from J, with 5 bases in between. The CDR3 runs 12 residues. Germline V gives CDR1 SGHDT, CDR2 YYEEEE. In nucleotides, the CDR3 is TGTGCCAGCAGCTTGGGTCGGGATACGCAGTATTTT. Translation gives CASSLGRDTQYF.

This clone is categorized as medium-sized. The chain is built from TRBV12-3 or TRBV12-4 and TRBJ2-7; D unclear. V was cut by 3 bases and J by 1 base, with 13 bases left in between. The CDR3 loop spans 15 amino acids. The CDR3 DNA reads TGTGCCAGCAGTTTGATTTGGCAGCCTTCCTACGAGCAGTACTTC. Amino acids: CASSLIWQPSYEQYF.

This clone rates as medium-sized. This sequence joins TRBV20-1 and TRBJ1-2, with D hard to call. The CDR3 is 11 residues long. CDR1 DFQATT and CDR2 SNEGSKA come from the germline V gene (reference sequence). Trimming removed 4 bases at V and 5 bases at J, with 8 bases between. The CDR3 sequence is CSAKTLYGYTF. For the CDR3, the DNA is TGCAGTGCTAAAACTCTTTATGGCTACACCTTC.

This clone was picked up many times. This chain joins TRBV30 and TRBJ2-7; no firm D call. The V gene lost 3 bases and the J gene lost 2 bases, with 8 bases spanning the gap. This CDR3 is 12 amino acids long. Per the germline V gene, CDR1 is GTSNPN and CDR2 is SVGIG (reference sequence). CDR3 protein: CAWRDPPYEQYF. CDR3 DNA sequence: TGTGCCTGGAGGGACCCGCCCTACGAGCAGTACTTC.

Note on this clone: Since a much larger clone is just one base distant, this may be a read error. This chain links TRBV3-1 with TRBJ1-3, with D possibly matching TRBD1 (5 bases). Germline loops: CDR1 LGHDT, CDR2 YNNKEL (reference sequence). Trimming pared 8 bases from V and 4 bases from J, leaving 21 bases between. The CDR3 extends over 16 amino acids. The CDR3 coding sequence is TGTGCCAGCCTACGATCGGACACGGGAAGAGGAAACACCATATATTTT. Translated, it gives CASLRSDTGRGNTIYF.

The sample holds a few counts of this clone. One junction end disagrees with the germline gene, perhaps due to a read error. The CDR3 loop is CAISYGTGGYEQYF. CDR3 bases: TGTGCCATCAGTTACGGGACGGGGGGCTACGAGCAGTACTTC. The chain uses TRBV6-2 or TRBV6-3 and TRBJ2-7; TRBD2 matches at 7 bases. This CDR3 comprises 14 residues. Per the germline V gene, CDR1 is MNHEY and CDR2 is SVGEGT.